Listed here are 10 T cell receptor beta chains from one sample, sequenced in a study of vaccination effects on CD4 cells after COVID-19. Produced via immunoSEQ multiplex PCR; TCRdb's table is partial and in-frame only. The table lists tens of thousands of clones, 60% to 85% of them singletons. The antigens for these receptors are not known. In the ViraFEST assay, antigen-specific CD4+ clonotypes were identified by expansion after peptide-pool stimulation. Cells that had been cultured for 10 days were the source of isolated CD4+ T cells. Previously uninfected by SARS-CoV-2, the vaccine recipients also showed negative nucleocapsid antibodies. The specimen comprised CD4+ T cells from PBMCs cultured with SARS-CoV-2 spike peptides, sampled before COVID-19 vaccination. The receptors originated from a human donor who received a COVID-19 vaccine.

This clone was picked up a small number of times. The genes are TRBV3-1 (or the pseudogene TRBV3-2) and TRBJ1-6, with D unresolved. V lost 0 bases and J lost 9, with 6 bases in between. Germline CDR1 LGHDT, CDR2 YNNKEL (reference sequence). The CDR3 runs 13 residues. This chain's CDR3 is CASSQDRASPLHF. Written as DNA, the CDR3 is TGTGCCAGCAGCCAAGATAGGGCTTCACCCCTCCACTTT.

The chain has TRBV2 and TRBJ2-7; D is perhaps TRBD1 or TRBD2 (5 bases each). The CDR3 has 11 residues. V was pared by 7 bases and J by 4 bases, with 8 bases between. Germline V lookup: CDR1 SNHLY, CDR2 FYNNEI. CDR3: CASMGEYEQYV. The CDR3 coding sequence is TGTGCCAGCATGGGGGAATACGAGCAGTACGTC.

The J gene is TRBJ1-4, the V gene TRBV4-2; 9 bases match TRBD1. V lost 0 bases and J lost 7; bases outside the gene matches: 6. In germline, CDR1 is LGHNA, CDR2 YNFKEQ. CDR3 size: 16 residues. The CDR3 loop reads CASSQEGTGRSEKLFF. Written as DNA, the CDR3 is TGTGCCAGCAGCCAAGAGGGGACAGGGAGGAGTGAAAAACTGTTTTTT.

The chain uses TRBV2 and TRBJ2-5, with 9 bases fitting TRBD1. The CDR3 spans 13 residues. The junction had 4 bases not matched to a gene; V was cut back by 6 bases and J by 5 bases. Germline V gives CDR1 SNHLY, CDR2 FYNNEI. CDR3 sequence (DNA): TGTGCCAGCAGGAACGGACAGGGGGAGACCCAGTACTTC. Amino acids: CASRNGQGETQYF. Variable domain in full (rest from reference TRBV2 and TRBJ2-5): EPEVTQTPSHQVTQMGQEVILRCVPISNHLYFYWYRQILGQKVEFLVSFYNNEISEKSEIFDDQFSVERPDGSNFTLKIRSTKLEDSAMYFCASRNGQGETQYFGPGTRLLVL.

This chain links TRBV10-3 with TRBJ2-3; 14 bases align to TRBD2. The V segment lost 2 bases and the J segment 6 bases; nucleotides outside the gene matches: 7. The CDR3 contains 17 residues. In germline, CDR1 is ENHRY, CDR2 SYGVKD. CDR3 bases: TGTGCCATCAGTGAGGGGGGACTAGCGGGGGCGAGGGATACGCAGTATTTT. Translation: CAISEGGLAGARDTQYF.

The V gene is TRBV5-1, the J gene TRBJ2-1; 7 nucleotides line up with TRBD2. Per the germline V gene, CDR1 is SGHRS and CDR2 is YFSETQ. The V and J ends lost 0 bases and 7 bases, in that order; junction bases with no gene match: 4. The length of the CDR3 is 14 residues. CDR3: CASSLGGGWNEQFF. Here the CDR3 DNA reads TGCGCCAGCAGCTTGGGGGGAGGGTGGAATGAGCAGTTCTTC.

The V and J genes are TRBV6-5 and TRBJ1-1; 8 bases line up with TRBD1. Germline V CDR1 and CDR2: MNHEY, SVGAGI. CDR3 length: 15 amino acids. Trimming cost V 8 bases and J 1 base; bases outside gene matches: 9. The DNA for the CDR3 is TGTGCCAGCTCCCCCACGGACAGGGCGAACACTGAAGCTTTCTTT. Translating it yields CASSPTDRANTEAFF.

The V and J genes are TRBV27 and TRBJ1-5; no firm D call. The CDR3 has 17 amino acids. Germline V gene lookup returns CDR1 MNHEY and CDR2 SMNVEV (reference sequence). The germline V and J ends were trimmed by 3 bases and 4 bases, with 19 bases remaining between them. The CDR3 coding sequence is TGTGCCAGCAGTTTGATTTTCTCAGGTTTTTCAAATCAGCCCCAGCATTTT. This gives the protein CASSLIFSGFSNQPQHF.

The chain has TRBV12-5 and TRBJ2-3; no definite D call. Looked up from germline, CDR1 is LGHNT and CDR2 is FRNRAP. Trimming removed 1 base from V and 0 bases from J, with 8 bases in between. This CDR3 region has 15 residues. The DNA of the CDR3 is TGTGCTAGTGGTTTGGGAGGAGCAAGCACAGATACGCAGTATTTT. It encodes CASGLGGASTDTQYF.

The rearrangement joins TRBV7-2 to TRBJ2-1; 8 bases agree with TRBD1. The CDR3 consists of 16 residues. After removal of 1 base from V and 0 bases from J, the junction contained 2 bases not matched to a gene. From germline, CDR1 is SGHTA and CDR2 FQGNSA. CDR3 DNA: TGTGCCAGCAGCTTAGGGACAGGGAACTCCTACAATGAGCAGTTCTTC. The encoded protein is CASSLGTGNSYNEQFF.